The T cell receptor beta chain described here comes from a study of naive and memory T cell subsets (dated by TCRdb to the late 2010s). For the study in its entirety: An open-source, UMI-based TCR alpha and beta sequencing pipeline was applied to sorted naive and memory peripheral blood T cell subsets. IgG serology results and the functional CMV T cell responses were in complete agreement. RNA was DNase-treated and reverse transcribed with TCR constant-region primers, mostly using SuperScript III. The full study reports these points: RNA-based TCR counts may be influenced by expression changes linked to T cell activation and differentiation. TCR abundance followed a power law with an exponent that was different for naive and memory subsets but consistent across the three individuals. Each clonotype was defined as a single alpha or beta chain sequence rather than as a paired alpha/beta receptor. Gini index rose and Shannon and inverse Simpson diversity fell from naive through CM, EM and EMRA in both CD4 and CD8 cells. Following error correction, more than 85% of naive TCR sequences occurred only once, which made naive abundance distributions much steeper than those of memory subsets. The repertoire findings for the naive and memory subsets could not be validated against a ground truth because none was available. A few larger clonotypes were present in naive repertoires, especially CD8 naive repertoires, and these clonotypes were possibly memory cells re-expressing CD45RA.

Separate amplification of TCR alpha and beta chain libraries was performed from the second PCR step onward. The CMV status of each donor was determined by measuring IFNgamma production from CD4+ T cells after fresh PBMCs had been stimulated overnight with CMV viral lysate. CD4 T cells were positively selected with Miltenyi beads, followed by positive selection of CD8 T cells from the CD4-negative fraction. Cells were stained for CD3, CD4, CD8, CD45RA, CD27 and a live/dead dye and were sorted on a BD Aria II into four subsets based on CD45RA and CD27. A few healthy volunteers provided blood, and each donor's sample was split into CD4 and CD8 T cells and then further divided into four differentiation subsets. Around 110 ml of peripheral blood was taken from each donor, and PBMC were separated by density-gradient centrifugation on Ficoll-Paque PLUS. The sorted cells were lysed in RLT buffer, after which RNA was extracted using a Qiagen RNeasy kit and kept at -80 degrees C.

This clonotype showed up many times. Its antigen target is currently unknown. It has no much larger one-base neighbor in the sample; base qualities were not kept. The germline V gene (reference sequence) specifies DFQATT as CDR1 and SNEGSKA as CDR2. Trimmed from V: 4 bases; trimmed from J: 3 bases; junction bases lacking a gene match: 14. The CDR3, cysteine through phenylalanine, is 17 amino acids long. Just CDR3 DNA is preserved here, 51 bases in frame from base 1. The library was generated by UMI-ligation and nested PCR. To cover both TRBC1 and TRBC2, the beta constant-region primer consisted of an equimolar mix of two oligonucleotides. Four rounds of PCR, combining the SP2 primer with nested alpha and beta constant-region primers, were used to amplify the ligated cDNA. A single-stranded oligonucleotide carrying the SP2 primer and a 12-nucleotide UMI was ligated to the 3' end of the cDNA by T4 RNA ligase 1. The ligation reaction was incubated at 16°C for about 20-24 hours. PCR2 was usually performed as a SYBR Green qPCR and halted at a preset threshold so that over-amplification would not occur. Agencourt AMPure XP magnetic beads were used for all purifications after the first. Library quantification was done by Qubit, followed by a TapeStation check on which the main peak was expected at around 650 bp. The pooled libraries were sequenced on an Illumina MiSeq using v2 2x251 paired-end kits, which usually yielded about 0.85-2 million reads per sample. Each sample was pooled at 3 to 4 nM, and about 5-8% PhiX was included to help cluster recognition. The original methods were these. V and J genes were assigned to Demultiplexor-processed FASTQ reads by Decombinator through tag matching, with a single base-pair mismatch being allowed. Collapsinator relied on UMIs to fix sequencing errors as well as frequency errors caused by PCR heterogeneity. TCRs were translated and CDR3s were extracted from the conserved cysteine to the FGXG phenylalanine by CDR3Translator, with non-productive sequences being flagged. Gini, Shannon entropy and inverse Simpson indices were calculated on repertoires that had been subsampled to equal numbers of UMI-defined TCRs. Clonotype abundance distributions were fitted to a power law by maximum likelihood within the linear range. For one naive CD8 sample, the pipeline and MIGEC produced similar UMI counts, unique TCR numbers and clonal distributions. In one analysis, naive TCRs also found in any memory subset of the same donor were removed from the naive repertoire. Repertoires were searched for several thousand CMV-associated CDR3 sequences compiled from VDJdb and a published dataset. TCRdb cleaned the public reads at Q25 with fastp, built clones with MiXCR and kept in-frame beta chains. Each CDR3 protein gets just one entry, which takes the most common genes and DNA from the rows behind it. These V and J calls derive from TCRdb rather than the authors' analysis. This sample holds just over 80,000 distinct CDR3 sequences; about 10% were observed only once. Approximately 1.1% of the sample belongs to the ten largest clones.

The sequence was obtained from a human donor in good health. The sequenced sample consisted of naive CD8+ T cells from blood. The cell subset or site label, as the study defines it: naive T cells, CD45RA high CD27+. Recombination linked TRBV20-1 to TRBJ2-1, with 8 bases in between that match TRBD2. The base sequence is TGCAGTGCTAATGGACTAGCCGGGCAAAATTACTACAATGAGCAGTTCTTC. Translated, this gives CSANGLAGQNYYNEQFF.